A single sample gave rise to the 26 T cell receptor beta chains below, sequenced in a study of beta chain features in type 1 diabetes (dated by TCRdb to 2016 to 2019). The library was built by means of the immunoSEQ multiplex PCR assay. All of the isolated RNA was reverse transcribed with the High Capacity cDNA Reverse Transcription Kit, so expressed TCRB transcripts were sequenced. TCRdb holds this immuneACCESS table with in-frame rearrangements only. Some clones are missing; in checked studies, unresolved V genes explain under half, and the rest has no known cause. Across this sample there are approximately 170,000 clones, with approximately 9% seen only once. Jointly, the top ten make up 2% to 2.5% of the sample. The sequencing input was central memory CD4+ T cells from blood. These receptors were obtained from a woman aged 18-29 years in good health.

This clone has a handful of counts. V is TRBV10-3 and J is TRBJ2-3; D remains ambiguous. CDR1 is ENHRY, CDR2 SYGVKD, per germline. Trimming left V 3 bases short and J 0 bases short, with 7 bases between. CDR3 size: 14 residues. The CDR3 DNA reads TGTGCCATCAGTGACCTGACTAGCACAGATACGCAGTATTTT. This gives the protein CAISDLTSTDTQYF.

This clone was found many times. The chain couples TRBV5-1 to TRBJ1-1, with 8 bases that match TRBD1. The V gene end was trimmed by 4 bases and the J gene end by 4 bases; junction bases not matched to a gene: 6. CDR3 length: 14 residues. The germline CDR1 and CDR2 sequences are SGHRS and YFSETQ. This CDR3 is CASSGQTGATEAFF. For the CDR3, the DNA is TGCGCCAGCAGCGGGCAGACAGGGGCCACTGAAGCTTTCTTT.

This clone was counted only a few times. The rearrangement joins TRBV30 to TRBJ1-2; a weak D match, TRBD1 (5 bases). The CDR3 extends over 13 amino acids. V lost 3 bases and J lost 6, with 14 bases in between. CDR1 and CDR2 from the germline V gene are GTSNPN and SVGIG (reference sequence). CDR3 loop: CAWSGQGDDGYTF. In DNA form, the CDR3 reads TGTGCCTGGAGCGGACAAGGGGATGATGGCTACACCTTC.

This clone was seen repeatedly, ten times or more. The rearrangement links TRBV9 to TRBJ2-1, with a weak D call TRBD2 (5 bases). Germline V gene sequence: CDR1 SGDLS, CDR2 YYNGEE. This CDR3 has 14 amino acids. V lost 0 bases and J lost 8, with 12 bases in between. CDR3 region: CASSVVLFGDEQFF. The CDR3 DNA reads as TGTGCCAGCAGCGTAGTGCTGTTCGGGGATGAGCAGTTCTTC.

In this sample, this clone turned up a few times. The genes are TRBV19 and TRBJ2-5, with D maybe TRBD1 (6 bases). Per the germline V gene, CDR1 is LNHDA and CDR2 is SQIVND (reference sequence). The CDR3 totals 11 residues. Trimming cost V 9 bases and J 5 bases, with 10 bases left between them. The CDR3 is CASSRGETQYF. Here the CDR3 DNA reads TGTGCCAGCTCCAGGGGCGAGACCCAGTACTTC.

The V and J genes are TRBV5-6 and TRBJ1-2; D is ambiguous. V shed 3 bases and J shed 5 bases, with 8 bases lying between them. The germline CDR1 and CDR2 sequences are SGHDT and YYEEEE. The CDR3 length is 12 residues. The CDR3 DNA follows: TGTGCCAGCAGCTGGGCGGGATATGGCTACACCTTC. Translation: CASSWAGYGYTF.

This clone appeared a few times. The chain recombines TRBV6-1 with TRBJ2-5, with 8 bases that match TRBD1. The CDR3 runs to 13 residues. The V gene's germline CDR1 is MNHNS and CDR2 SASEGT. The V gene end was trimmed by 7 bases and the J gene end by 4 bases; junction bases not matched to a gene: 5. CDR3: CASTLTGVETQYF. The CDR3 DNA reads as TGTGCCAGCACCTTGACAGGGGTAGAGACCCAGTACTTC.

This sequence joins TRBV27 and TRBJ2-7; 11 bases are shared with TRBD2. CDR3 size: 17 residues. Germline CDR1 and CDR2: MNHEY and SMNVEV (reference sequence). Trimming took 0 bases from V and 4 from J; bases not matched to a gene: 8. The CDR3 coding sequence is TGTGCCAGCAGTTTATCGGCTAGCGGGGGGCTGCGATACGAGCAGTACTTC. Its protein product is CASSLSASGGLRYEQYF.

This chain joins TRBV10-3 and TRBJ2-7; no clear D gene. Germline V lookup: CDR1 ENHRY, CDR2 SYGVKD. Trimming removed 4 bases from V and 6 bases from J, with 7 bases in between. The CDR3 totals 11 residues. This CDR3 is CAISVDSEQYF. CDR3 sequence (DNA): TGTGCCATCAGTGTAGATTCCGAGCAGTACTTC.

The rearrangement joins TRBV14 to TRBJ2-5; 7 bases line up with TRBD1. This CDR3 region has 14 residues. Per germline, CDR1 SGHDN and CDR2 FVKESK. V shed 5 bases and J 2 bases; nucleotides not matched to a gene: 5. The CDR3 coding sequence is TGTGCCAGCAGCGAGCGACAGGGACAAGAGACCCAGTACTTC. It is translated as CASSERQGQETQYF.

This chain uses TRBV4-3 with TRBJ1-4; a weak D match, TRBD1 (5 bases). Germline CDR1 and CDR2: LGHNA and YSLEER. V was cut by 0 bases and J by 4 bases, with 18 bases left in between. The CDR3 runs to 18 residues. CDR3 DNA sequence: TGCGCCAGCAGCCAAGATCTGTACCGGTCGGGACTTAATGAAAAACTGTTTTTT. Encoded protein: CASSQDLYRSGLNEKLFF.

Only a few counts were recorded for this clone. This chain links TRBV7-2 with TRBJ1-5; D is undetermined. Germline CDR1 and CDR2: SGHTA and FQGNSA. This CDR3 spans 13 amino acids. V gave up 5 bases and J gave up 2 bases, with 7 bases separating them. This CDR3 is CASSPGGNQPQHF. The CDR3, as DNA: TGTGCCAGCAGCCCAGGCGGCAATCAGCCCCAGCATTTT.

This clone was seen a handful of times. The V call is TRBV6-5, the J call TRBJ1-1, with 7 bases matching TRBD1. The CDR3 is 14 amino acids. J was trimmed by 2 bases and V by 6 bases; bases with no gene match: 6. In germline, CDR1 is MNHEY, CDR2 SVGAGI. CDR3 sequence (DNA): TGTGCCAGCAGGAGACAGGGTGGTAACACTGAAGCTTTCTTT. Residues: CASRRQGGNTEAFF.

The chain is built from TRBV5-1 and TRBJ2-5; D possibly corresponds to TRBD2 (6 bases). Trimming removed 2 bases at V and 4 bases at J, with 9 bases between. The CDR3 is 13 residues long. CDR1 and CDR2 from the germline V gene are SGHRS and YFSETQ. CDR3 DNA: TGCGCCAGCAGCTTTGGCGGGGCAGAGACCCAGTACTTC. Encoded protein: CASSFGGAETQYF. The variable domain in full, with the rest retrieved from reference TRBV5-1 and TRBJ2-5, is KAGVTQTPRYLIKTRGQQVTLSCSPISGHRSVSWYQQTPGQGLQFLFEYFSETQRNKGNFPGRFSGRQFSNSRSEMNVSTLELGDSALYLCASSFGGAETQYFGPGTRLLVL.

This clone came up a few times. This sequence joins TRBV7-6 and TRBJ1-4; 10 bases agree with TRBD1. The CDR3 has 17 amino acids. In germline, CDR1 is SGHVS, CDR2 FNYEAQ. Trimming took 5 bases from V and 0 from J; bases not matched to a gene: 6. CDR3 sequence: CASSPRDRGSTNEKLFF. As DNA, the CDR3 is TGTGCCAGCAGCCCCCGGGACAGGGGTTCAACTAATGAAAAACTGTTTTTT.

The rearrangement links TRBV11-2 to TRBJ2-5, with D perhaps matching TRBD1 (5 bases). Trimming cost V 3 bases and J 1 base, with 6 bases left between them. The CDR3 consists of 13 residues. The germline CDR1 and CDR2 sequences are SGHAT and FQNNGV. As DNA, the CDR3 is TGTGCCAGCAGCTTGGGGCTCCAAGAGACCCAGTACTTC. Protein product: CASSLGLQETQYF.

This clone appeared a few times. Other DNA sequences within the sample encode an identical CDR3. The gene calls are TRBV19 and TRBJ1-2; a possible D gene is TRBD1 (6 bases). The CDR3 runs 13 residues. The V gene's germline CDR1 is LNHDA and CDR2 SQIVND (reference sequence). The V gene lost 5 bases and the J gene lost 4 bases, with 11 bases spanning the gap. In nucleotides, the CDR3 is TGTGCCAGTAGTCCCCGACAGGTCTATGGCTACACCTTC. This gives the protein CASSPRQVYGYTF.

This clone has a handful of counts. This sequence joins TRBV2 and TRBJ2-7; TRBD1 is a possible D gene (5 bases). Trimming cost V 3 bases and J 3 bases, with 9 bases left between them. CDR3 length: 13 residues. Germline CDR1 is SNHLY and CDR2 is FYNNEI. The CDR3 reads CASSDQGSYEQYF. CDR3 DNA: TGTGCCAGCAGTGATCAGGGCAGCTACGAGCAGTACTTC.

The chain combines TRBV7-9 with TRBJ2-2; 7 nucleotides line up with TRBD1. The trim removed 6 bases at V and 6 bases at J, leaving 7 bases unmatched. This CDR3 is built from 14 residues. Per the germline V gene, CDR1 is SEHNR and CDR2 is FQNEAQ (reference sequence). Here the CDR3 reads CASRQDREAGELFF. The CDR3 DNA reads as TGTGCCAGCAGGCAAGACAGGGAAGCCGGGGAGCTGTTTTTT.

This clone was seen a handful of times. The rearrangement joins TRBV25-1 to TRBJ1-1; the D gene is possibly TRBD1 (6 bases). CDR3 size: 14 residues. Germline CDR1 and CDR2: MGHDK and SYGVNS. The germline V and J ends were trimmed by 2 bases and 1 base, with 8 bases remaining between them. CDR3 nucleotide sequence: TGTGCCAGCAGTGAACTGACAGGGAACACTGAAGCTTTCTTT. It encodes CASSELTGNTEAFF. The full variable domain, completed using reference TRBV25-1 and TRBJ1-1, is EADIYQTPRYLVIGTGKKITLECSQTMGHDKMYWYQQDPGMELHLIHYSYGVNSTEKGDLSSESTVSRIRTEHFPLTLESARPSHTSQYLCASSELTGNTEAFFGQGTRLTVV.

This clone has more than one count but fewer than ten. The chain recombines TRBV5-4 with TRBJ1-6; maybe TRBD1 (5 bases). V gave up 4 bases and J gave up 8 bases, with 13 bases separating them. Looked up from germline, CDR1 is SGHNT and CDR2 is YYREEE (reference sequence). This CDR3 is built from 14 residues. The CDR3 sequence: CASSAPWGDSPLHF. As DNA, the CDR3 is TGTGCCAGCAGCGCTCCCTGGGGCGATTCACCCCTCCACTTT.

This clone has a handful of counts. The chain is built from TRBV6-1 and TRBJ1-1, with D possibly being TRBD1 (6 bases). The germline CDR1 and CDR2 sequences are MNHNS and SASEGT. V was pared by 4 bases and J by 5 bases, with 17 bases between. This CDR3 contains 15 residues. DNA of the CDR3: TGTGCCAGCAGTGCCGCTAACAGGGTGGGAACTGAAGCTTTCTTT. Residues: CASSAANRVGTEAFF.

This clone was recorded a few times. The chain employs TRBV29-1 and TRBJ2-2; 9 nucleotides align to TRBD2. V was clipped by 4 bases and J by 7 bases; unmatched bases: 1. The CDR3 consists of 12 residues. Germline lookup yields CDR1 SQVTM and CDR2 ANQGSEA. This CDR3 reads CSVGGRGGELFF. The CDR3 nucleotides are TGCAGCGTTGGCGGGAGGGGCGGGGAGCTGTTTTTT.

The gene calls are TRBV6-5 and TRBJ2-1; TRBD2 might be the D (6 bases). V was pared by 2 bases and J by 6 bases, with 11 bases between. From germline, CDR1 is MNHEY and CDR2 SVGAGI. The CDR3 runs to 14 residues. The CDR3 DNA reads as TGTGCCAGCAGTTACGGCGGGATGATCAATGAGCAGTTCTTC. It translates to CASSYGGMINEQFF.

This clone was seen more than once but under ten times. The CDR3 sequence is CASGRQGDSPLHF. The CDR3 nucleotides read TGTGCTAGTGGTCGACAGGGTGATTCACCCCTCCACTTT. The chain recombines TRBV12-5 with TRBJ1-6, with 7 bases fitting TRBD1. Unmatched junction bases numbered 3, after V lost 5 bases and J lost 8 bases. The germline V gene has CDR1 LGHNT and CDR2 FRNRAP. The CDR3 length is 13 residues. Supplemented by reference TRBV12-5 and TRBJ1-6, the full variable domain reads DARVTQTPRHKVTEMGQEVTMRCQPILGHNTVFWYRQTMMQGLELLAYFRNRAPLDDSGMPKDRFSAEMPDATLATLKIQPSEPRDSAVYFCASGRQGDSPLHFGNGTRLTVT.

The chain couples TRBV14 to TRBJ2-6, with D possibly TRBD1 on 6 matching bases. Germline V gene lookup returns CDR1 SGHDN and CDR2 FVKESK. The CDR3 spans 12 residues. V was clipped by 4 bases and J by 17 bases, with 15 bases between them. The CDR3 spells CASSREPGQVTF. In DNA form, the CDR3 reads TGTGCCAGCAGCCGGGAACCGGGACAAGTGACTTTC.